The 22 T cell receptor beta chains below were found in one sample sequenced in a study of blood T cell repertoires in COVID-19. This table comes from immunoSEQ multiplex PCR, and its TCRdb copy is limited to in-frame clones, with some not included. The sample lists 130,000 to 150,000 clones, 81% seen once, with about 8% in the top ten. Sequencing was performed on peripheral blood. The receptors were gathered from a human donor with acute or convalescent COVID-19. The donor label of this sample is uncertain.

The V gene is TRBV6-5, the J gene TRBJ1-2; no clear D gene. Germline CDR1 is MNHEY and CDR2 is SVGAGI. The CDR3 loop spans 13 amino acids. The ends were cut back, 6 bases at V and 8 bases at J, with 16 bases in the middle. In DNA, the CDR3 is TGTGCCAGCAGATCCACACCTTCTAGAGGCTACACCTTC. Encoded protein: CASRSTPSRGYTF.

The gene calls are TRBV27 and TRBJ2-5, with 8 bases identical to TRBD1. V shed 3 bases, J shed 5 bases, and the junction held 2 bases outside the gene matches. CDR3 length equals 13 residues. The germline CDR1 and CDR2 sequences are MNHEY and SMNVEV (reference sequence). CDR3 DNA sequence: TGTGCCAGCAGTTTCAACAGGGGGGAGACCCAGTACTTC. Its protein is CASSFNRGETQYF.

CDR3: CASSESRSGEQFF. The CDR3 bases are TGTGCCAGCAGTGAATCGAGGAGTGGTGAGCAGTTCTTC. The chain joins TRBV2 to TRBJ2-1, with D hard to call. CDR3 length: 13 residues. Trimming removed 2 bases from V and 9 bases from J, with 11 bases in between. Germline assignment: CDR1 SNHLY and CDR2 FYNNEI.

The chain recombines TRBV30 with TRBJ2-2, with 7 bases matching TRBD1. CDR1 is GTSNPN, CDR2 SVGIG, per germline (reference sequence). With 3 bases clipped from V and 2 bases from J, the junction kept 3 bases outside the gene matches. The CDR3 consists of 14 residues. Here the CDR3 DNA reads TGTGCCTGGAGCTGGACAGGTAACACCGGGGAGCTGTTTTTT. It translates to CAWSWTGNTGELFF.

The chain recombines TRBV6-5 with TRBJ1-5, with D possibly TRBD1 on 5 matching bases. Trimming cost V 6 bases and J 3 bases, with 9 bases left between them. CDR3 length: 13 amino acids. Germline CDR1 and CDR2: MNHEY and SVGAGI. This CDR3 is CASRGHHNQPQHF. CDR3 nucleotides: TGTGCCAGCAGAGGACACCACAATCAGCCCCAGCATTTT.

This sequence joins TRBV7-9 and TRBJ2-1; a possible D gene is TRBD2 (6 bases). CDR3 length equals 13 residues. Trimming removed 7 bases from V and 9 bases from J, with 16 bases in between. Germline V CDR1 and CDR2: SEHNR, FQNEAQ (reference sequence). In nucleotides, the CDR3 is TGTGCCAGCACCCCCTCCGGGGGAGGTGAGCAGTTCTTC. Its translation: CASTPSGGGEQFF. The full variable domain, completed using reference TRBV7-9 and TRBJ2-1, is DTGVSQNPRHKITKRGQNVTFRCDPISEHNRLYWYRQTLGQGPEFLTYFQNEAQLEKSRLLSDRFSAERPKGSFSTLEIQRTEQGDSAMYLCASTPSGGGEQFFGPGTRLTVL.

V gene TRBV18 combines with J gene TRBJ1-1, with D perhaps TRBD1 (6 bases). V was cut by 1 base and J by 7 bases, with 22 bases left in between. The CDR3 loop spans 17 amino acids. CDR1 is KGHSH and CDR2 is LQKENI in the germline V gene. The CDR3 DNA follows: TGTGCCAGCTCACCACGAAAGGGGGAAGAGGGGATCAGTGAAGCTTTCTTT. Protein sequence: CASSPRKGEEGISEAFF.

The rearrangement joins TRBV27 to TRBJ2-1, with 11 nucleotides matching TRBD2. Unmatched junction bases numbered 8, after V lost 8 bases and J lost 14 bases. The CDR3 covers 12 residues. Germline loops: CDR1 MNHEY, CDR2 SMNVEV (reference sequence). CDR3 in DNA: TGTGCCAGCTCGAGTCTACTAGCGGGGGAGTTCTTC. Protein: CASSSLLAGEFF.

The gene calls are TRBV5-4 and TRBJ1-2; a weak D match, TRBD1 (5 bases). Germline assignment: CDR1 SGHNT and CDR2 YYREEE (reference sequence). This CDR3 comprises 15 residues. The ends were cut back, 4 bases at V and 5 bases at J, with 18 bases in the middle. The CDR3 is CASSPERWGEYGYTF. The CDR3 nucleotides read TGTGCCAGCAGCCCAGAGCGGTGGGGGGAATATGGCTACACCTTC.

In this sample, this clone turned up once. The CDR3 region has the DNA TGTGCCAGCAGCTTGGCTCGGGGTGGCAATCAGCCCCAGCATTTT. This encodes CASSLARGGNQPQHF. V is TRBV5-5 and J is TRBJ1-5; D unclear. V was pared by 0 bases and J by 2 bases, with 9 bases between. Germline V CDR1 and CDR2: SGHKS, YYEKEE (reference sequence). This CDR3 region has 15 residues. The full variable domain, its missing parts supplied by reference TRBV5-5 and TRBJ1-5, is DAGVTQSPTHLIKTRGQQVTLRCSPISGHKSVSWYQQVLGQGPQFIFQYYEKEERGRGNFPDRFSARQFPNYSSELNVNALLLGDSALYLCASSLARGGNQPQHFGDGTRLSIL.

The chain carries TRBV7-9 and TRBJ1-6, with no clear D. Germline CDR1 and CDR2: SEHNR and FQNEAQ (reference sequence). Trimming stripped 3 bases from V and 7 bases from J, with 10 bases between. The CDR3 loop spans 14 amino acids. In DNA form, the CDR3 reads TGTGCCAGCAGCTTGGGCGGGGAGAATTCACCCCTCCACTTT. Translated: CASSLGGENSPLHF. Full variable domain (rest looked up from reference TRBV7-9 and TRBJ1-6): DTGVSQNPRHKITKRGQNVTFRCDPISEHNRLYWYRQTLGQGPEFLTYFQNEAQLEKSRLLSDRFSAERPKGSFSTLEIQRTEQGDSAMYLCASSLGGENSPLHFGNGTRLTVT.

The chain is built from TRBV11-2 and TRBJ1-5; D call uncertain. V lost 1 base and J lost 11, with 12 bases in between. The CDR3 has 13 amino acids. Germline CDR1 SGHAT, CDR2 FQNNGV. The CDR3 region has the DNA TGTGCCAGCAGCTTAGGAGCTAGCGGATCCCAGCATTTT. Translation: CASSLGASGSQHF.

V usage is TRBV2 and J usage is TRBJ1-1; no firm D call. The germline CDR1 and CDR2 sequences are SNHLY and FYNNEI. This CDR3 is built from 13 residues. V shed 6 bases and J shed 1 base, with 9 bases lying between them. The CDR3 DNA is TGTGCCAGCAGCAAGCGGGAGAACACTGAAGCTTTCTTT. Protein product: CASSKRENTEAFF.

The rearrangement links TRBV15 to TRBJ2-2; D is undetermined. Trimming left V 3 bases short and J 1 base short, with 6 bases between. CDR1 LNHNV and CDR2 YYDKDF come from the germline V gene (reference sequence). This CDR3 contains 14 residues. The CDR3 loop reads CATSRNGNTGELFF. The DNA for the CDR3 is TGTGCCACCAGCAGGAACGGGAACACCGGGGAGCTGTTTTTT.

The chain is built from TRBV18 and TRBJ1-3; no clear D. The CDR3 length is 16 residues. With 2 bases removed from V and 0 bases from J, the gap between germline ends came to 11 bases. CDR1 and CDR2 from the germline V gene are KGHSH and LQKENI. The CDR3 DNA reads as TGTGCCAGCTCACCAATCTGGCAGCGCTCTGGAAACACCATATATTTT. The encoded protein is CASSPIWQRSGNTIYF.

The rearrangement uses TRBV5-1 and TRBJ2-3; 11 bases fit TRBD2. With 3 bases clipped from V and 4 bases from J, the junction kept 7 bases outside the gene matches. Germline CDR1 and CDR2: SGHRS and YFSETQ. This CDR3 is 16 amino acids long. Here the CDR3 DNA reads TGCGCCAGCAGCTCGGACGGGACTAGCGGTGCAGATACGCAGTATTTT. It translates to CASSSDGTSGADTQYF.

The V and J genes are TRBV7-9 and TRBJ1-4; TRBD1 is a possible D gene (5 bases). Germline values: CDR1 SEHNR, CDR2 FQNEAQ (reference sequence). Trimming took 2 bases from V and 3 from J, leaving 7 bases between them. This CDR3 has 14 residues. CDR3 in amino acids: CASSLTGANEKLFF. CDR3 DNA sequence: TGTGCCAGCAGCTTAACGGGGGCTAATGAAAAACTGTTTTTT.

The chain combines TRBV4-1 with TRBJ2-7, with D possibly being TRBD1 (5 bases). The CDR3 has 15 amino acids. V lost 0 bases and J 4 bases, leaving 13 bases between the germline ends. Germline CDR1 is MGHRA and CDR2 is YSYEKL. The CDR3 coding sequence is TGCGCCAGCAGCCAAGATAGTTCGCAGGGTTACGAGCAGTACTTC. Its translation: CASSQDSSQGYEQYF.

This clone was observed a few times. V is TRBV7-9 and J is TRBJ2-7; 8 bases map to TRBD1. The CDR3 runs 16 residues. V was pared by 5 bases and J by 3 bases, with 12 bases of the junction left unmatched. CDR1 and CDR2 (germline): SEHNR, FQNEAQ (reference sequence). The CDR3 loop is CASSLIGQGGFYEQYF. CDR3 sequence (DNA): TGTGCCAGCAGCCTAATAGGACAGGGAGGATTCTACGAGCAGTACTTC. The full variable domain, rest sourced from reference TRBV7-9 and TRBJ2-7, is DTGVSQNPRHKITKRGQNVTFRCDPISEHNRLYWYRQTLGQGPEFLTYFQNEAQLEKSRLLSDRFSAERPKGSFSTLEIQRTEQGDSAMYLCASSLIGQGGFYEQYFGPGTRLTVT.

This clone was seen once. This chain links TRBV27 with TRBJ2-5, with 7 positions matching TRBD2. CDR1 is MNHEY and CDR2 is SMNVEV in the germline V gene (reference sequence). J gave up 5 bases and V 3 bases, and 3 bases lay outside the gene matches. CDR3 length equals 13 residues. Here the CDR3 DNA reads TGTGCCAGCAGTTTTCGGCGGGGGGAGACCCAGTACTTC. Translated, it gives CASSFRRGETQYF.

The chain combines TRBV9 with TRBJ1-4; D not certain. The CDR3 runs to 16 residues. V lost 2 bases and J 7 bases, leaving 18 bases between the germline ends. Germline values: CDR1 SGDLS, CDR2 YYNGEE. This CDR3 is CASSVQAGHSTEKLFF. The CDR3 DNA reads as TGTGCCAGCAGCGTTCAGGCAGGCCATTCAACTGAAAAACTGTTTTTT. Looking up the rest from reference TRBV9 and TRBJ1-4 gives the full variable domain: DSGVTQTPKHLITATGQRVTLRCSPRSGDLSVYWYQQSLDQGLQFLIQYYNGEERAKGNILERFSAQQFPDLHSELNLSSLELGDSALYFCASSVQAGHSTEKLFFGSGTQLSVL.

V and J are TRBV5-4 and TRBJ2-1; 8 nucleotides align to TRBD1. V lost 6 bases, J lost 2 bases, and 4 bases stayed unmatched. The CDR3 runs to 14 residues. CDR1 and CDR2 (germline): SGHNT, YYREEE (reference sequence). CDR3 loop: CASTRTGTYNEQFF. CDR3 nucleotides: TGTGCCAGCACACGGACAGGGACCTACAATGAGCAGTTCTTC.